This TCR beta chain derives from a study of OX40 agonist ivuxolimab in advanced cancers. Study-wide background: The dose-escalation group included hepatocellular carcinoma, melanoma, renal cell carcinoma and head and neck cancer. Regarding the study as a whole: With doses of 0.1 to 3.0 mg/kg, CD4+ and CD8+ blood T cells had undergone clonal expansion by week 6.

On this clone: The target antigen is unknown.

Germline values: CDR1 MDHEN, CDR2 SYDVKM. The V gene lost 2 bases and the J gene lost 10 bases, with 11 bases spanning the gap. The CDR3 totals 12 residues. Generated by immunoSEQ multiplex PCR, the TCRdb table keeps only in-frame clones and is missing some. The table includes tens of thousands of clones, roughly four fifths detected once. Sequenced material: CD4+ or CD8+ T cells sorted from blood, taken in a trial of the OX40 agonist ivuxolimab. This clonotype was obtained from an adult with an advanced solid tumor such as melanoma, head and neck, liver or kidney cancer. The genes are TRBV28 and TRBJ1-1; no definite D call. This CDR3 reads CASSLASYPAFF. CDR3 DNA: TGTGCCAGCAGTTTAGCCTCGTATCCAGCTTTCTTT.